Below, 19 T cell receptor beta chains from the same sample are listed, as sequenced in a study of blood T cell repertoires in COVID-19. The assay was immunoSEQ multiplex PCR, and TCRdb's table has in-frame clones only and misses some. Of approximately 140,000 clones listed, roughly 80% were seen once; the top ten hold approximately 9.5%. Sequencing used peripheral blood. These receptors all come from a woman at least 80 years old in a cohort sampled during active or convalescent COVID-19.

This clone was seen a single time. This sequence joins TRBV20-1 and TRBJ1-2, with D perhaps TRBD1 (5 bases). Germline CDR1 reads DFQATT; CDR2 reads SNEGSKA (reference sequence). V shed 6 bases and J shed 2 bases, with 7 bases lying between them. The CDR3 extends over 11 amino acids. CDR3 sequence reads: CSATENYGYTF. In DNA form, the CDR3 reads TGCAGTGCGACAGAAAACTATGGCTACACCTTC.

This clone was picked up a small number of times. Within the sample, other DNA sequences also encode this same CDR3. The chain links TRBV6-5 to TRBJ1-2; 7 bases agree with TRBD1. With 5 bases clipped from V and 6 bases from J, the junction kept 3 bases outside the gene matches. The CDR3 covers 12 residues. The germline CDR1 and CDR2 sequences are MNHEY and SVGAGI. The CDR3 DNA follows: TGTGCCAGCAGTCGACAGGGCCATGGCTACACCTTC. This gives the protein CASSRQGHGYTF.

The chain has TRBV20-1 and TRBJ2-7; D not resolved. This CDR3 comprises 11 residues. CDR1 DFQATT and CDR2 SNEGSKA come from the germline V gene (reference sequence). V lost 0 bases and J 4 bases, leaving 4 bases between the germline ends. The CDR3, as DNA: TGCAGTGCTAGAGACCAGTACGAGCAGTACGTC. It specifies CSARDQYEQYV.

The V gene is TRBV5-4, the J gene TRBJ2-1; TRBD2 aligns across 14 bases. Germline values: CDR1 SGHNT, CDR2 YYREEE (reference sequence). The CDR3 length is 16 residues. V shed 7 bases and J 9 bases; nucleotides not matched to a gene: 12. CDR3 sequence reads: CASPPSGTSGGIEQFF. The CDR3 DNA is TGTGCCAGCCCACCCTCGGGGACTAGCGGGGGCATTGAGCAGTTCTTC. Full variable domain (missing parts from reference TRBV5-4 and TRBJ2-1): ETGVTQSPTHLIKTRGQQVTLRCSSQSGHNTVSWYQQALGQGPQFIFQYYREEENGRGNFPPRFSGLQFPNYSSELNVNALELDDSALYLCASPPSGTSGGIEQFFGPGTRLTVL.

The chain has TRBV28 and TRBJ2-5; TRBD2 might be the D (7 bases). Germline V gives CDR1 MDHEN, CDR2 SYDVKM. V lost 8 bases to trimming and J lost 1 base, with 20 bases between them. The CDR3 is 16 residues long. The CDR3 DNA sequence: TGTGCCAGCGGGGATCCGCTAAGGGGGGGCCAAGAGACCCAGTACTTC. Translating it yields CASGDPLRGGQETQYF.

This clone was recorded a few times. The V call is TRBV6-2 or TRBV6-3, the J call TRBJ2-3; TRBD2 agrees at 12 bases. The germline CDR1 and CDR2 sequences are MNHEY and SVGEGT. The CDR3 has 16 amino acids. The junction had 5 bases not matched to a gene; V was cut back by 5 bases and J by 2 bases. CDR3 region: CASSLAGGLFTDTQYF. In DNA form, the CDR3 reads TGTGCCAGCAGTCTAGCGGGGGGGCTGTTCACAGATACGCAGTATTTT.

For the CDR3, the DNA is TGTGCCAGCAGGCGAGGACAGGGGGCCTATGGCTACACCTTC. Amino acids: CASRRGQGAYGYTF. This chain uses TRBV6-5 with TRBJ1-2, with 11 bases that match TRBD1. V dropped 6 bases and J dropped 4; count of bases not matched to a gene: 4. This CDR3 is 14 amino acids long. Germline V CDR1 and CDR2: MNHEY, SVGAGI.

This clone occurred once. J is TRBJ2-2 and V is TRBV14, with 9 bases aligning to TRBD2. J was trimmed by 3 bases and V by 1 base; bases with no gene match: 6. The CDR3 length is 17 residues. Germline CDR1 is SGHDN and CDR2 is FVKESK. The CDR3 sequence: CASSQGQRGAYTGELFF. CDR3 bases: TGTGCCAGCAGCCAAGGACAGCGGGGGGCGTACACCGGGGAGCTGTTTTTT.

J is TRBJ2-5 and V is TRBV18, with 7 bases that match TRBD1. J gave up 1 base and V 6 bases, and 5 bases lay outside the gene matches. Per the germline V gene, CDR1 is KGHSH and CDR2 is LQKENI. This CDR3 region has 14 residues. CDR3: CASSHGTAQETQYF. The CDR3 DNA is TGTGCCAGCTCCCACGGGACAGCCCAAGAGACCCAGTACTTC.

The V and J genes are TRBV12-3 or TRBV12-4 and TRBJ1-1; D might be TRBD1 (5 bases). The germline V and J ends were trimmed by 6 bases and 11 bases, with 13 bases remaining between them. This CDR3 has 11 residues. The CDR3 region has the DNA TGTGCCAGCAGGGAGGGGATTGGGGCTTTCTTT. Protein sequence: CASREGIGAFF.

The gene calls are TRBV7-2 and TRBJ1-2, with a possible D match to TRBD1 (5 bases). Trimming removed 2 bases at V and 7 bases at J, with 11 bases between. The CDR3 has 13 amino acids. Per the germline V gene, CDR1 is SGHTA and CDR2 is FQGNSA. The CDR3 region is CASSLSGRTGYTF. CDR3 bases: TGTGCCAGCAGCTTATCAGGGAGGACTGGCTACACCTTC. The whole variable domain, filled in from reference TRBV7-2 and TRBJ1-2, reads GAGVSQSPSNKVTEKGKDVELRCDPISGHTALYWYRQSLGQGLEFLIYFQGNSAPDKSGLPSDRFSAERTGGSVSTLTIQRTQQEDSAVYLCASSLSGRTGYTFGSGTRLTVV.

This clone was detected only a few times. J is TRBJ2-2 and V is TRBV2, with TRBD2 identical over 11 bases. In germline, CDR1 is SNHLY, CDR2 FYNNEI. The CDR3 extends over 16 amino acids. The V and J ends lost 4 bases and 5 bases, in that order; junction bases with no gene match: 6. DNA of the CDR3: TGTGCCAGCAGTGTGTTTACTAGCGGGGGAACCGGGGAGCTGTTTTTT. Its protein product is CASSVFTSGGTGELFF. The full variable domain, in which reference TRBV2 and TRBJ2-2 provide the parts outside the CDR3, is EPEVTQTPSHQVTQMGQEVILRCVPISNHLYFYWYRQILGQKVEFLVSFYNNEISEKSEIFDDQFSVERPDGSNFTLKIRSTKLEDSAMYFCASSVFTSGGTGELFFGEGSRLTVL.

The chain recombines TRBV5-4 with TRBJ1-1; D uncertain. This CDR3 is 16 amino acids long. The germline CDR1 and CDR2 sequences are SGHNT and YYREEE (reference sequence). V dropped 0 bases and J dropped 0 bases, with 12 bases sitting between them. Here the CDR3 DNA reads TGTGCCAGCAGCTTGGCTCCAGGTTCAATGAACACTGAAGCTTTCTTT. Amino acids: CASSLAPGSMNTEAFF.

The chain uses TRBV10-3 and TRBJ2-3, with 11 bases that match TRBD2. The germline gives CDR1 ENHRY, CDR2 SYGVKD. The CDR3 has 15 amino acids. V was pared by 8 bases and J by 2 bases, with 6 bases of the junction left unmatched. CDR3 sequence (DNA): TGTGCCATCGCGACTAGCGGGGAGCTCACAGATACGCAGTATTTT. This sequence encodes CAIATSGELTDTQYF.

CDR3 bases: TGTGCCAGCAGCGATAGGACAGGAGCCTACGAGCAGTACTTC. This translates into CASSDRTGAYEQYF. The chain carries TRBV6-5 and TRBJ2-7; 7 nucleotides line up with TRBD1. Germline values: CDR1 MNHEY, CDR2 SVGAGI. Germline trimming cut 6 bases from V and 2 bases from J; bases unmatched to any gene: 7. The CDR3 covers 14 residues.

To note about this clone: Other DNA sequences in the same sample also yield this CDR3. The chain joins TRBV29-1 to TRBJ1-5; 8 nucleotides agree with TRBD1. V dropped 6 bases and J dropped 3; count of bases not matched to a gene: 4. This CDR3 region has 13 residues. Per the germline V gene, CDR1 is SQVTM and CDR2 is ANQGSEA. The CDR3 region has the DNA TGCAGCGTCACGGACAGGGACAATCAGCCCCAGCATTTT. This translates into CSVTDRDNQPQHF. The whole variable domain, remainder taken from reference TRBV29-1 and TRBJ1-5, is SAVISQKPSRDICQRGTSLTIQCQVDSQVTMMFWYRQQPGQSLTLIATANQGSEATYESGFVIDKFPISRPNLTFSTLTVSNMSPEDSSIYLCSVTDRDNQPQHFGDGTRLSIL.

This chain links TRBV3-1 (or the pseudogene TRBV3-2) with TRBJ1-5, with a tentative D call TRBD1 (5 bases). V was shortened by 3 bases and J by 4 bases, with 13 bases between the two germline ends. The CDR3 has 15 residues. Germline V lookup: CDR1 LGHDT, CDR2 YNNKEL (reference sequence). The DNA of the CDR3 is TGTGCCAGCAGCCAGGGCTGGGGCCGGAATCAGCCCCAGCATTTT. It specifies CASSQGWGRNQPQHF.

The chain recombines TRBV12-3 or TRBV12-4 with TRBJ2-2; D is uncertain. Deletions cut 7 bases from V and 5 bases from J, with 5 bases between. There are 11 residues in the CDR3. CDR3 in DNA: TGTGCCAGCACCTATACCGGGGAGCTGTTTTTT. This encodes CASTYTGELFF.

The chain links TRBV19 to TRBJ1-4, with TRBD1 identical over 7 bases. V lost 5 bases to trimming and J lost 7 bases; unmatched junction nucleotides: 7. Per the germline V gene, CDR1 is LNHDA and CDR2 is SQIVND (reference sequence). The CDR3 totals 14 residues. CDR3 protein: CASSDDRAFEKLFF. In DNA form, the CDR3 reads TGTGCCAGTAGTGACGACAGGGCCTTTGAAAAACTGTTTTTT.